A selection of T cell receptor beta chains follows, all from one sample in a study of identical twins. TCRdb reprocessed the 5' RACE reads with MiXCR, giving one entry per CDR3 protein. The sample records a few hundred thousand distinct CDR3 sequences, 9% to 10% being singletons. The sample was naive T cells sorted from blood. These receptor sequences come from a woman between 45 and 60 years old in good health. Both conserved end residues are part of each CDR3. Where a row states a size, it is once, few, many or the class of an expanded clone; other rows omit it.

J gene	V gene	clone size	CDR3 protein
TRBJ2-1	TRBV20-1	many	CSASGLSSGRTEQFF
TRBJ2-2	TRBV7-9	few	CASSQYRPGELFF
TRBJ2-3	TRBV7-2	NA	CASSFRLNADTQYF
TRBJ2-7	TRBV29-1	few	CSVVGGHEQYF
TRBJ2-7	TRBV5-1	NA	CASSLRQSGGEQYF
TRBJ2-1	TRBV5-1	few	CASSLGASKGNEQFF
TRBJ2-2	TRBV5-1	few	CASSLRRGPGELFF
TRBJ2-1	TRBV25-1	NA	CASSEFKTGSSYNEQFF
TRBJ2-1	TRBV9	many	CASSVGTSGRRLYNEQFF
TRBJ1-5	TRBV2	few	CASSESRSVSNQPQHF
TRBJ2-1	TRBV9	NA	CASSVGANEQFF
TRBJ2-1	TRBV25-1	NA	CASTRMDEQFF
TRBJ2-1	TRBV7-6	few	CASSPRSGNDNEQFF
TRBJ1-2	TRBV18	many	CASSPGQGNYYGYTF
TRBJ2-7	TRBV6-6	NA	CASSYSTSGSREQYF
TRBJ1-5	TRBV7-8	few	CASSLVWSQPQHF
TRBJ2-2	TRBV3-1	many	CATKRERYTGELFF
TRBJ2-7	TRBV6-5	NA	CASSYPIADTYEQYF
TRBJ1-6	TRBV5-1	NA	CASSLGTDYNSPLHF
TRBJ1-2	TRBV6-5	many	CASSYSGDYGYTF
TRBJ1-2	TRBV29-1	many	CSVDRDTLGYGYTF
TRBJ2-5	TRBV11-3	NA	CASSLEGTVQETQYF
TRBJ2-1	TRBV3-1	NA	CASSHRGLVNYNEQFF
TRBJ2-1	TRBV5-1	many	CASSLTSGYNEQFF
TRBJ1-1	TRBV5-1	many	CASGLDTGNTEAFF
TRBJ1-1	TRBV20-1	NA	CSTSGVGGIEAFF
TRBJ2-3	TRBV2	few	CASSEVGLDTQYF
TRBJ2-2	TRBV29-1	many	CSGTTSGTNTGELFF
TRBJ2-3	TRBV5-6	many	CASSPFGRVSTDTQYF
TRBJ2-5	TRBV5-6	NA	CASSPVTGVRETQYF
TRBJ1-2	TRBV6-5	many	CASSSWTGAEYGYTF
TRBJ2-3	TRBV18	NA	CASSPNSVRADTQYF
TRBJ1-1	TRBV10-3	few	CAISDPGGGPGNTEAFF
TRBJ2-3	TRBV11-3	few	CASSPGLGDTDTQYF
TRBJ1-2	TRBV5-1	few	CASSQGTANGYTF
TRBJ1-5	TRBV29-1	NA	CSVVGVNQPQHF
TRBJ1-1	TRBV27	few	CASSLWTGEAFF
TRBJ2-2	TRBV20-1	few	CSARGASGDDTGELFF
TRBJ2-4	TRBV5-8	few	CASSLKGLYF
TRBJ1-1	TRBV24-1	many	CATSFGDKAFF
TRBJ2-1	TRBV12-3/TRBV12-4	many	CASMLGQSSYNEQFF
TRBJ1-4	TRBV4-2	many	CASSQARMTGRLGGEKLFF
TRBJ2-5	TRBV5-1	NA	CASLLGETQYF
TRBJ2-3	TRBV12-3/TRBV12-4	many	CASSWGQGYADTQYF
TRBJ2-3	TRBV5-1	NA	CASSFTREDTQYF
TRBJ2-1	TRBV20-1	many	CSARVLGGGPSSYNEQFF
TRBJ1-2	TRBV12-3/TRBV12-4	many	CASSLVLTGAHVSYTF
TRBJ1-1	TRBV12-3/TRBV12-4	many	CASSRGMNTEAFF